Below, 6 T cell receptor beta chains from the same sample are listed, as sequenced in a study of blood T cell repertoires in COVID-19. Produced via immunoSEQ multiplex PCR; TCRdb's table is partial and in-frame only. The sample consists of about 200,000 clones, roughly 78% of them appearing once. Sequenced material: peripheral blood. These receptor sequences come from a woman over 75 with active or convalescent COVID-19.

The chain combines TRBV7-7 with TRBJ2-7; perhaps TRBD1 as D (7 bases). The CDR3 spans 12 residues. CDR1 is SSHAT, CDR2 FNYEAQ, per germline (reference sequence). The CDR3 protein is CASGRDSYEQYF. In DNA, the CDR3 is TGTGCTAGCGGTAGGGACAGCTACGAGCAGTACTTC.

V usage is TRBV19 and J usage is TRBJ1-2, with D maybe TRBD1 (5 bases). The V end was cut by 3 bases, the J end by 3 bases, with 8 bases between. Germline V gives CDR1 LNHDA, CDR2 SQIVND (reference sequence). The CDR3 totals 13 residues. In nucleotides, the CDR3 is TGTGCCAGTAGTATCAAGACAGACTATGGCTACACCTTC. Amino acid sequence: CASSIKTDYGYTF.

The V and J genes are TRBV4-1 and TRBJ1-4, with 8 bases matching TRBD1. J gave up 8 bases and V 1 base, and 9 bases lay outside the gene matches. The germline CDR1 and CDR2 sequences are MGHRA and YSYEKL. This CDR3 is built from 16 residues. CDR3: CASSQGADRGGEKLFF. The CDR3 nucleotides read TGCGCCAGCAGCCAAGGCGCAGACAGGGGTGGGGAAAAACTGTTTTTT.

This clone has just one count. This specimen includes other DNA sequences encoding the same CDR3. V usage is TRBV5-1 and J usage is TRBJ1-4; no reliable D call. The CDR3 totals 13 residues. Between the trimmed V and J ends, which lost 0 bases and 10 bases, there was a span of 10 bases. From germline, CDR1 is SGHRS and CDR2 YFSETQ. The CDR3 sequence is CASSLEAGRKLFF. CDR3 DNA: TGCGCCAGCAGCTTGGAGGCCGGGAGAAAACTGTTTTTT. Combining the CDR3 with reference TRBV5-1 and TRBJ1-4 gives the whole variable domain KAGVTQTPRYLIKTRGQQVTLSCSPISGHRSVSWYQQTPGQGLQFLFEYFSETQRNKGNFPGRFSGRQFSNSRSEMNVSTLELGDSALYLCASSLEAGRKLFFGSGTQLSVL.

The chain carries TRBV15 and TRBJ2-7; no firm D call. This CDR3 spans 13 amino acids. With 0 bases removed from V and 4 bases from J, the gap between germline ends came to 7 bases. CDR1 is LNHNV, CDR2 YYDKDF, per germline (reference sequence). The CDR3 nucleotides read TGTGCCACCAGCAGAGATCCCTTATACGAGCAGTACTTC. Translating gives CATSRDPLYEQYF.

V and J are TRBV7-6 and TRBJ2-3; D remains ambiguous. Germline-derived CDR1 and CDR2 are SGHVS and FNYEAQ. Trimming took off 5 bases at V and 2 bases at J, with 14 bases between the two ends. This CDR3 comprises 15 residues. Written as DNA, the CDR3 is TGTGCCAGCAGCGGGCAGACACTTACCACAGATACGCAGTATTTT. The encoded protein is CASSGQTLTTDTQYF.